This record concerns one T cell receptor (beta chain) sequence. This CDR3 comprises 15 residues. The germline CDR1 and CDR2 sequences are MNHNS and SASEGT. The ends were cut back, 6 bases at V and 0 bases at J, with 14 bases in the middle. These data are taken from a study of shared clonotypes between healthy human individuals. Sequenced by immunoSEQ multiplex PCR; TCRdb stores in-frame clones only, minus some. The sample has roughly 2.2 million clones, roughly 93% seen once; the top ten hold 0.39%. The sequence came from a man aged 18 to 30 in good health. Some clones in this sample may be carry-over from other donors' samples. V and J are TRBV6-1 and TRBJ1-1; D gene unclear. Specimen: naive CD4+ T cells from PBMCs. Regarding subset: CD45RA+ positively selected. This CDR3 is CASRRLRDMNTEAFF. The CDR3 DNA reads as TGTGCCAGCAGAAGGCTTAGGGATATGAACACTGAAGCTTTCTTT.